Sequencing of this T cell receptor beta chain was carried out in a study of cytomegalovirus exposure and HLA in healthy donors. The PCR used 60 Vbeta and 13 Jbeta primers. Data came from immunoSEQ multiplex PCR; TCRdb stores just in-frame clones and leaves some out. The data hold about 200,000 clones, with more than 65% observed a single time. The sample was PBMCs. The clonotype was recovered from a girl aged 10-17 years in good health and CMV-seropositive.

In DNA, the CDR3 is TGCGCCAGCAGTAGACAGGGTAACACTGAAGCTTTCTTT. Protein: CASSRQGNTEAFF. The chain joins TRBV10-2 to TRBJ1-1; TRBD1 matches 7 bases. The germline V gene encodes CDR1 WSHSY and CDR2 SAAADI. This CDR3 contains 13 residues. J lost 2 bases, V lost 5 bases, and 2 bases had no gene match.